These T cell receptor beta chains were read from a single sample in a study of blood T cell repertoires in COVID-19. Assay used: immunoSEQ multiplex PCR; TCRdb lists only in-frame clones, some missing. Altogether roughly 130,000 clones are present, under 90% being singletons, with the ten largest covering about 12%. Sequenced input: peripheral blood. The receptor set was obtained from a woman aged 60 to 75 with acute or convalescent COVID-19. Each CDR3 is given with its conserved first and last residue. The order of the fields is D gene, J gene, V gene, clone size, CDR3 protein, CDR3 DNA. The D gene is left open where the match is weak. Some rows mark clone size as missing; the rest say once, few, many or name a class of expanded clone.

>TRBD1|TRBJ1-6|TRBV7-9|-
CASSGWGDTGVNSPLHF
TGTGCCAGCAGCGGATGGGGAGATACAGGGGTGAATTCACCCCTCCACTTT
>TRBD1|TRBJ1-4|TRBV27|-
CASTPRGYRGPSELFF
TGTGCCAGCACCCCGAGGGGGTACAGGGGACCCTCGGAACTGTTTTTT
>-|TRBJ1-3|TRBV10-2|-
CASSLETGLSGNTIYF
TGCGCCAGCAGTCTCGAGACAGGCCTCTCTGGAAACACCATATATTTT
>-|TRBJ1-1|TRBV5-6|-
CASSFGRGNTEAFF
TGTGCCAGCAGCTTTGGGAGGGGGAACACTGAAGCTTTCTTT
>-|TRBJ1-5|TRBV27|few
CASSFQGGQPQHF
TGTGCCAGCAGTTTTCAAGGCGGTCAGCCCCAGCATTTT
>-|TRBJ2-1|TRBV7-9|-
CASSPRTGYSYNEQFF
TGTGCCAGCAGCCCCCGGACGGGGTACTCCTACAATGAGCAGTTCTTC
>TRBD1|TRBJ1-5|TRBV24-1|once
CATSDARGPLSNQPQHF
TGTGCCACCAGTGATGCCAGGGGGCCCCTTAGCAATCAGCCCCAGCATTTT
>-|TRBJ2-1|TRBV11-2|-
CASSLNPQGLNEQFF
TGTGCCAGCAGCTTAAACCCCCAGGGGCTCAATGAGCAGTTCTTC
>TRBD1|TRBJ1-2|TRBV19|-
CASSMGRGQGANGYTF
TGTGCCAGTAGTATGGGCCGAGGACAGGGGGCGAATGGCTACACCTTC
>-|TRBJ1-5|TRBV27|-
CASSLTGGNQPQHF
TGTGCCAGCAGTTTAACGGGGGGCAATCAGCCCCAGCATTTT
>-|TRBJ1-3|TRBV19|-
CASRLQGPGNTIYF
TGTGCCAGTAGGTTACAGGGCCCCGGAAACACCATATATTTT
>-|TRBJ1-5|TRBV2|-
CASHWPGANQPQHF
TGTGCCAGCCATTGGCCAGGGGCGAATCAGCCCCAGCATTTT
>-|TRBJ1-1|TRBV5-8|-
CASSLIGHGVNTEAFF
TGTGCCAGCAGCTTGATTGGTCACGGGGTGAACACTGAAGCTTTCTTT
>TRBD2|TRBJ2-5|TRBV19|-
CASSIGTSGTQYF
TGTGCCAGTAGTATCGGGACTAGCGGGACCCAGTACTTC
>-|TRBJ2-7|TRBV6-6|-
CASSPSYEQYF
TGTGCCAGCAGCCCCAGCTACGAGCAGTACTTC
>-|TRBJ2-1|TRBV5-6|-
CASSLARDKVFF
TGTGCCAGCAGCTTGGCTCGGGACAAAGTTTTCTTC
>TRBD2|TRBJ2-5|TRBV6-2/TRBV6-3|-
CASSYLLAGDQETQYF
TGTGCCAGCAGTTACCTTCTAGCGGGGGACCAAGAGACCCAGTACTTC